These 10 T cell receptor beta chains share one sample of origin, sequenced in a study of cytomegalovirus exposure and HLA in healthy donors (dated by TCRdb to between 2016 and 2019). Preparation of the library involved the immunoSEQ multiplex PCR assay. TCRdb limited this immuneACCESS table to in-frame rearrangements with V and J called. A share of clones is missing; checked studies link under half to unresolved V genes, and the rest is unexplained. Recorded for this sample are about 200,000 clones; approximately 87% of them occurred a single time. The top ten clonotypes cover 4.5% to 6% of the sample. The sequencing input was PBMCs. The receptors were sampled from a woman aged 18-29 years in good health and CMV-seronegative.

The chain's CDR3 is CASSDRHTGELFF. The CDR3, as DNA: TGTGCCAGCAGTGATAGGCACACCGGGGAGCTGTTTTTT. This chain links TRBV25-1 with TRBJ2-2; D gene uncertain. The CDR3 is 13 residues long. Germline assignment: CDR1 MGHDK and CDR2 SYGVNS. Trimming took 3 bases from V and 3 from J, leaving 5 bases between them.

V is TRBV11-2 and J is TRBJ1-1; 12 bases line up with TRBD1. After removal of 5 bases from V and 5 bases from J, the junction contained 6 bases not matched to a gene. The CDR3 runs 15 residues. Germline V gene data show CDR1 as SGHAT and CDR2 as FQNNGV. In DNA form, the CDR3 reads TGTGCCAGCAGCCCCGGGACAGGGGGCCCAACTGAAGCTTTCTTT. The encoded protein is CASSPGTGGPTEAFF.

A note on this clone: One end of the junction varies from germline; a read error may be responsible. V usage is TRBV5-1 and J usage is TRBJ1-2, with 9 bases aligning to TRBD1. This CDR3 has 15 amino acids. Germline values: CDR1 SGHRS, CDR2 YFSETQ. Here the CDR3 DNA reads TGCGCCAGCAGCCAAAACTCCGGGACAGGGTATGACTACACCTTC. Translated: CASSQNSGTGYDYTF.

The table lists this clone with a count of one. The rearrangement links TRBV27 to TRBJ1-6; D gene uncertain. The CDR3 covers 16 residues. Trimming pared 0 bases from V and 7 bases from J, leaving 13 bases between. Germline V gene data show CDR1 as MNHEY and CDR2 as SMNVEV (reference sequence). In nucleotides, the CDR3 is TGTGCCAGCAGTTTATCGGCCGGAGTGAGGAATTCACCCCTCCACTTT. It translates to CASSLSAGVRNSPLHF.

The chain has TRBV6-1 and TRBJ1-5; D is unresolved. This CDR3 region has 13 residues. V lost 3 bases, J lost 4 bases, and 7 bases lay in between. Germline V CDR1 and CDR2: MNHNS, SASEGT. This CDR3 is CASSDWGNQPQHF. The CDR3, as DNA: TGTGCCAGCAGTGACTGGGGAAATCAGCCCCAGCATTTT.

This rearrangement joins TRBV30 to TRBJ1-2; the match to TRBD1 covers 7 bases. There are 17 residues in the CDR3. V trimming: 0 bases; J trimming: 0 bases; junction bases outside the gene matches: 10. Germline V gene data show CDR1 as GTSNPN and CDR2 as SVGIG (reference sequence). CDR3 region: CAWSVPETGRPNYGYTF. The CDR3 DNA sequence: TGTGCCTGGAGTGTACCAGAGACAGGGCGACCTAACTATGGCTACACCTTC. Full variable domain (rest looked up from reference TRBV30 and TRBJ1-2): SQTIHQWPATLVQPVGSPLSLECTVEGTSNPNLYWYRQAAGRGLQLLFYSVGIGQISSEVPQNLSASRPQDRQFILSSKKLLLSDSGFYLCAWSVPETGRPNYGYTFGSGTRLTVV.

CDR3 region: CASSRRGADTEAFF. Here the CDR3 DNA reads TGTGCCAGCAGCAGGAGGGGGGCTGATACTGAAGCTTTCTTT. The chain combines TRBV5-4 with TRBJ1-1; D is possibly TRBD1 (6 bases). V was pared by 4 bases and J by 5 bases, with 15 bases between. The CDR3 has 14 residues. The germline V gene encodes CDR1 SGHNT and CDR2 YYREEE (reference sequence).

This clone was observed a single time. This rearrangement joins TRBV25-1 to TRBJ2-1; weak D call: TRBD1 (6 bases). Germline lookup yields CDR1 MGHDK and CDR2 SYGVNS. V was trimmed by 7 bases and J by 3 bases, leaving 16 bases between them. This CDR3 has 15 amino acids. In nucleotides, the CDR3 is TGTGCCAGCACAGGCCGGACAGCTCTCTACAATGAGCAGTTCTTC. It encodes CASTGRTALYNEQFF.

Comments on this clone: The junction and the germline gene differ at one end; a read error may be behind it. The CDR3 reads CASSPATVGNAGELFF. DNA for the CDR3: TGCGCCAGCAGCCCAGCTACGGTAGGGAACGCCGGGGAGCTGTTTTTT. The J gene is TRBJ2-2, the V gene TRBV5-1; the D is unclear. The CDR3 contains 16 residues. Germline-derived CDR1 and CDR2 are SGHRS and YFSETQ. The whole variable domain, remainder taken from reference TRBV5-1 and TRBJ2-2, is KAGVTQTPRYLIKTRGQQVTLSCSPISGHRSVSWYQQTPGQGLQFLFEYFSETQRNKGNFPGRFSGRQFSNSRSEMNVSTLELGDSALYLCASSPATVGNAGELFFGEGSRLTVL.

The J gene is TRBJ1-6, the V gene TRBV6-5; no clear D. The CDR3 runs to 13 residues. The V gene's germline CDR1 is MNHEY and CDR2 SVGAGI. The ends were cut back, 8 bases at V and 5 bases at J, with 10 bases in the middle. The CDR3 bases are TGTGCCAGCCGTTTTACGGATAATTCACCCCTCCACTTT. It encodes CASRFTDNSPLHF.